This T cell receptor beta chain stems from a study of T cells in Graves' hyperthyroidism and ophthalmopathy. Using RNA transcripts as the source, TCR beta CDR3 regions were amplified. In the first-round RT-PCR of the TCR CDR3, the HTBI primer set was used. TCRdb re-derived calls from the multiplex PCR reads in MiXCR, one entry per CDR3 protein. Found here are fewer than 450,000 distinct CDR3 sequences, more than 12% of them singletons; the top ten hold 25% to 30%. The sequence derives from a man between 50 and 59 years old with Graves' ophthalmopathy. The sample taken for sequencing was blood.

The CDR3 DNA reads TGTGCCAGCAGCCCTTTCTCAACTAATGAAAAACTGTTTTTT. Translating it yields CASSPFSTNEKLFF. The chain carries TRBV7-9 and TRBJ1-4; no reliable D call. V was clipped by 5 bases and J by 0 bases, with 7 bases between them. Germline loops: CDR1 SEHNR, CDR2 FQNEAQ (reference sequence). The CDR3 sequence is 14 residues long.